These 20 T cell receptor beta chains came from one sample sequenced in a study of Graves' ophthalmopathy and Graves' hyperthyroidism (dated by TCRdb to between 2018 and 2020). The sample was run on an Illumina HiSeq 2000. For repertoire sequencing, the TCR beta CDR3 regions were amplified from RNA transcripts. The first round of RT-PCR was done with HTBI primers and the Qiagen OneStep RT-PCR kit, and was followed by a second round of multiplex PCR, then size selection and purification. TCRdb reran the public reads through fastp at Q25 and MiXCR, keeping productive beta chains. Identical CDR3 proteins give one entry, which carries the most common genes and DNA. This sample gives roughly 400,000 distinct CDR3 sequences in total; approximately 20% of them show up just once. Jointly, the top ten make up around 1.5% of the sample. Sequenced sample: peripheral blood. These receptors were taken from a woman under 30 with Graves' ophthalmopathy. Donor details come from another sample of the same person, matched by shared clones.

This clonotype was counted many times. The genes are TRBV4-1 and TRBJ1-5; D is uncertain. The germline V gene has CDR1 MGHRA and CDR2 YSYEKL. The length of the CDR3 is 15 residues. V shed 4 bases and J shed 5 bases, with 15 bases lying between them. The DNA for the CDR3 is TGCGCCAGCAGCCCTAAGAAATTTAGACATCAGCCCCAGCATTTT. This gives the protein CASSPKKFRHQPQHF.

This chain links TRBV27 with TRBJ2-3; D may be TRBD2 (6 bases). In germline, CDR1 is MNHEY, CDR2 SMNVEV (reference sequence). The CDR3 has 16 amino acids. V was trimmed by 5 bases and J by 3 bases, leaving 18 bases between them. The DNA for the CDR3 is TGTGCCAGCAGTCCGTTGTGGGAGGATCGAACAGATACGCAGTATTTT. Translated: CASSPLWEDRTDTQYF.

At least ten counts were recorded for this clonotype. The chain links TRBV15 to TRBJ1-5; tentative D call: TRBD1 (6 bases). CDR1 is LNHNV, CDR2 YYDKDF, per germline (reference sequence). The CDR3 contains 14 residues. Trimming pared 5 bases from V and 7 bases from J, leaving 15 bases between. The CDR3 region has the DNA TGTGCCACCAGCGTTGGGGGGGCCGGCCAGCCCCAGCATTTT. Its translation is CATSVGGAGQPQHF. Combining the CDR3 with reference TRBV15 and TRBJ1-5 gives the whole variable domain DAMVIQNPRYQVTQFGKPVTLSCSQTLNHNVMYWYQQKSSQAPKLLFHYYDKDFNNEADTPDNFQSRRPNTSFCFLDIRSPGLGDTAMYLCATSVGGAGQPQHFGDGTRLSIL.

This clonotype has a count of ten or more. The chain couples TRBV6-5 to TRBJ2-3, with a tentative D call TRBD2 (5 bases). Per the germline V gene, CDR1 is MNHEY and CDR2 is SVGAGI. The CDR3 has 14 amino acids. The V end was cut by 4 bases, the J end by 2 bases, with 10 bases between. Here the CDR3 reads CASSLSGYTDTQYF. The CDR3 bases are TGTGCCAGCAGTTTAAGCGGATACACAGATACGCAGTATTTT.

This clonotype has at least ten counts. V and J are TRBV6-5 and TRBJ2-5; 9 nucleotides align to TRBD1. CDR1 is MNHEY and CDR2 is SVGAGI in the germline V gene. CDR3 length: 16 amino acids. Trimming cost V 4 bases and J 5 bases; bases outside gene matches: 11. The CDR3 here is CASSLLRDRAGETQYF. The CDR3 nucleotides are TGTGCCAGCAGTTTACTCCGGGACAGGGCGGGCGAGACCCAGTACTTC.

This clonotype has a count of ten or more. The V call is TRBV11-2, the J call TRBJ2-2; D is possibly TRBD2 (6 bases). Germline V gene data show CDR1 as SGHAT and CDR2 as FQNNGV. The ends were cut back, 1 base at V and 1 base at J, with 10 bases in the middle. This CDR3 has 16 amino acids. CDR3 loop: CASSLGTGVNTGELFF. CDR3 DNA: TGTGCCAGCAGCTTAGGGACGGGAGTGAACACCGGGGAGCTGTTTTTT.

This clonotype was recorded at least ten times. The CDR3 DNA is TGCGCCAGCAGCCAAGAAGATAGCACCCCTAACTATGGCTACACCTTC. Its translation: CASSQEDSTPNYGYTF. The chain combines TRBV4-3 with TRBJ1-2; D not resolved. V was cut by 0 bases and J by 0 bases, with 11 bases left in between. Germline V gene sequence: CDR1 LGHNA, CDR2 YSLEER. The CDR3 is 16 amino acids.

This clonotype came up many times. CDR3 in DNA: TGTGCCAGCAGTTACTCAAGAGGGGCTCTCGGTACCCTCCACTTT. Protein sequence: CASSYSRGALGTLHF. This sequence joins TRBV6-5 and TRBJ1-6; TRBD1 might be the D (5 bases). Germline CDR1 and CDR2: MNHEY and SVGAGI. CDR3 length: 15 residues. V gave up 0 bases and J gave up 14 bases, with 17 bases separating them.

This clonotype has more than one count but fewer than ten. The chain has TRBV30 and TRBJ1-1; D unresolved. Germline CDR1 and CDR2: GTSNPN and SVGIG (reference sequence). V lost 7 bases, J lost 2 bases, and 11 bases lay in between. This CDR3 contains 12 residues. Here the CDR3 DNA reads TGTGCCTCAATGCGAGATAACACTGAAGCTTTCTTT. Translating it yields CASMRDNTEAFF.

This clonotype was observed many times. This chain connects TRBV20-1 to TRBJ2-5; 9 nucleotides line up with TRBD2. The germline gives CDR1 DFQATT, CDR2 SNEGSKA (reference sequence). Unmatched junction bases numbered 7, after V lost 0 bases and J lost 2 bases. This CDR3 spans 16 amino acids. As DNA, the CDR3 is TGCAGTGCTAGAGATTTGCGGCGGGGGGGACAAGAGACCCAGTACTTC. It is translated as CSARDLRRGGQETQYF.

This clonotype was picked up many times. The J gene is TRBJ1-5, the V gene TRBV29-1; D unclear. V was trimmed by 7 bases and J by 1 base, leaving 11 bases between them. There are 13 residues in the CDR3. CDR1 is SQVTM and CDR2 is ANQGSEA in the germline V gene. CDR3 sequence: CSAAAHSNQPQHF. The CDR3 DNA reads TGCAGCGCCGCGGCCCACAGCAATCAGCCCCAGCATTTT. Supplemented by reference TRBV29-1 and TRBJ1-5, the full variable domain reads SAVISQKPSRDICQRGTSLTIQCQVDSQVTMMFWYRQQPGQSLTLIATANQGSEATYESGFVIDKFPISRPNLTFSTLTVSNMSPEDSSIYLCSAAAHSNQPQHFGDGTRLSIL.

In its sample, this clonotype was seen many times. This sequence joins TRBV6-1 and TRBJ1-5; D is uncertain. The CDR3 is 15 amino acids. Trimming removed 6 bases at V and 0 bases at J, with 12 bases between. Germline CDR1 MNHNS, CDR2 SASEGT. CDR3 region: CASSSLGHSNQPQHF. CDR3 sequence (DNA): TGTGCCAGCAGCTCTCTCGGGCATAGCAATCAGCCCCAGCATTTT.

There are many counts of this clonotype. The gene calls are TRBV28 and TRBJ1-2, with D perhaps TRBD1 (6 bases). The CDR3 contains 14 residues. Trimming shortened V by 2 bases and J by 8 bases, and 15 bases separated the two germline ends. From germline, CDR1 is MDHEN and CDR2 SYDVKM. The chain's CDR3 is CASSLGGGKHGYTF. CDR3 coding DNA: TGTGCCAGCAGTTTAGGCGGGGGCAAGCACGGCTACACCTTC.

This clonotype has a count of ten or more. The CDR3 loop is CASSPRSGLRSEQYF. The CDR3 DNA is TGTGCCAGCAGTCCCCGGTCAGGCTTACGGTCTGAGCAGTACTTC. The rearrangement links TRBV28 to TRBJ2-7; D gene unclear. V was cut by 5 bases and J by 7 bases, with 21 bases left in between. The CDR3 totals 15 residues. Germline V gene data show CDR1 as MDHEN and CDR2 as SYDVKM.

This clonotype was counted many times. The V call is TRBV5-4, the J call TRBJ1-2, with 7 bases lining up with TRBD1. CDR3 length equals 14 residues. CDR1 is SGHNT, CDR2 YYREEE, per germline (reference sequence). V dropped 5 bases and J dropped 1; count of bases not matched to a gene: 5. This CDR3 is CASRIPGGNYGYTF. CDR3 sequence (DNA): TGTGCCAGCAGAATCCCAGGGGGTAACTATGGCTACACCTTC.

This clonotype was observed at least ten times. The J gene is TRBJ1-2, the V gene TRBV6-1; no clear D. V was clipped by 3 bases and J by 0 bases, with 8 bases between them. Germline CDR1 reads MNHNS; CDR2 reads SASEGT. The CDR3 sequence is 14 residues long. In nucleotides, the CDR3 is TGTGCCAGCAGTGAGACCTATTCTAACTATGGCTACACCTTC. Translated: CASSETYSNYGYTF.

This clonotype was seen ten or more times. This rearrangement joins TRBV19 to TRBJ2-5; TRBD2 might be the D (6 bases). This CDR3 contains 15 residues. Germline V CDR1 and CDR2: LNHDA, SQIVND (reference sequence). Trimming cost V 4 bases and J 5 bases, with 17 bases left between them. In DNA form, the CDR3 reads TGTGCCAGTAGTAGGGGGGTATCAGTTAGGGAGACCCAGTACTTC. Translated: CASSRGVSVRETQYF.

V gene TRBV12-3 or TRBV12-4 combines with J gene TRBJ2-5; the match to TRBD2 covers 9 bases. Germline trimming cut 6 bases from V and 7 bases from J; bases unmatched to any gene: 3. This CDR3 comprises 12 residues. CDR3 sequence (DNA): TGTGCCAGCAGGGGGACTAGCATGACCCAGTACTTC. This translates into CASRGTSMTQYF.

The J gene is TRBJ2-7, the V gene TRBV30; TRBD2 aligns across 7 bases. V dropped 0 bases and J dropped 0; count of bases not matched to a gene: 5. Germline CDR1 is GTSNPN and CDR2 is SVGIG (reference sequence). The CDR3 consists of 15 residues. The CDR3 region is CAWSVLGTTSYEQYF. The CDR3 DNA reads TGTGCCTGGAGTGTACTTGGGACTACCTCCTACGAGCAGTACTTC.

The chain employs TRBV7-2 and TRBJ2-7; D remains ambiguous. CDR3 length equals 13 residues. V lost 3 bases to trimming and J lost 3 bases, with 9 bases between them. Germline values: CDR1 SGHTA, CDR2 FQGNSA. The CDR3 DNA reads TGTGCCAGCAGCTTGGTCAAACACTACGAGCAGTACTTC. Encoded protein: CASSLVKHYEQYF.